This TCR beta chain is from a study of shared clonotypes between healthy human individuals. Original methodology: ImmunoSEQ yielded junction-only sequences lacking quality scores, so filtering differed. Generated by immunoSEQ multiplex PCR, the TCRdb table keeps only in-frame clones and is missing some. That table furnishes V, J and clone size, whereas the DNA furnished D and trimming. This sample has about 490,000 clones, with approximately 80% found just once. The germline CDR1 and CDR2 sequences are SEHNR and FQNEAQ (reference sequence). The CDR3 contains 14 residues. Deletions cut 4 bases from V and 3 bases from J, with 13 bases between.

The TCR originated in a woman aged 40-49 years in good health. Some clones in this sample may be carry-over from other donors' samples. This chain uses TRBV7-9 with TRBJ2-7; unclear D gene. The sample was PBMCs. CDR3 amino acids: CASSSSATVYEQYF. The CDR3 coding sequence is TGTGCCAGCAGCTCCTCGGCTACAGTCTACGAGCAGTACTTC.